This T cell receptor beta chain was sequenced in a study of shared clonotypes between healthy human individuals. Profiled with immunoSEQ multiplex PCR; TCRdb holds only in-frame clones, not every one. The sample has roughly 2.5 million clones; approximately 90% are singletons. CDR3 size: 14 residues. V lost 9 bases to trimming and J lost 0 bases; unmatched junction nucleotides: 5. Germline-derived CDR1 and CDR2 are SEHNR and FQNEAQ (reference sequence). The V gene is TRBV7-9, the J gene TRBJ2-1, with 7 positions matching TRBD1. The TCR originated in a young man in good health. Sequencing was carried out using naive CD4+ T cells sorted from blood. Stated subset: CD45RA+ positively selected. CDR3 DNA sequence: TGTGCCAGTCAACAGGGGATCTCCTACAATGAGCAGTTCTTC. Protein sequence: CASQQGISYNEQFF.